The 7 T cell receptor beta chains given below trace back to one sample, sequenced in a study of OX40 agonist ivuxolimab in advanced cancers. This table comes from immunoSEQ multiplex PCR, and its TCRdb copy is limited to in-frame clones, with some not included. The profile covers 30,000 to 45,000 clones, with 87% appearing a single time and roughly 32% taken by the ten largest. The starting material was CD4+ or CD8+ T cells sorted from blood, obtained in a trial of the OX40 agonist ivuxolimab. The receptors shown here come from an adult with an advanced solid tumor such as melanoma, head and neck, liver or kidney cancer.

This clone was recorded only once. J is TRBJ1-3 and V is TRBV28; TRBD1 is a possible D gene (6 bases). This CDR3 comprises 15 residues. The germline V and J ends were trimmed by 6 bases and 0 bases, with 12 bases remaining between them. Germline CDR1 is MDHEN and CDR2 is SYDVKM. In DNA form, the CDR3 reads TGTGCCAGCAGATCACAGGGCCCCTCTGGAAACACCATATATTTT. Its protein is CASRSQGPSGNTIYF. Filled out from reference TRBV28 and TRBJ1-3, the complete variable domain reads DVKVTQSSRYLVKRTGEKVFLECVQDMDHENMFWYRQDPGLGLRLIYFSYDVKMKEKGDIPEGYSVSREKKERFSLILESASTNQTSMYLCASRSQGPSGNTIYFGEGSWLTVV.

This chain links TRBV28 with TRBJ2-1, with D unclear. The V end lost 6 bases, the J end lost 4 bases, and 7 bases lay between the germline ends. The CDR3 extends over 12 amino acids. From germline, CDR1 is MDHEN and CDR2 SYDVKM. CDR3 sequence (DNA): TGTGCCAGCAGGGTTCGTTACAATGAGCAGTTCTTC. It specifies CASRVRYNEQFF.

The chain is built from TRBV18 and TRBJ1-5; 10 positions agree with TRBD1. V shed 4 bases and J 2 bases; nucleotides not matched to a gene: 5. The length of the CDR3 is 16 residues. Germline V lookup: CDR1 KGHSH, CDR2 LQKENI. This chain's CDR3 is CASSQTGTGGNQPQHF. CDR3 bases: TGTGCCAGCTCACAAACCGGGACAGGGGGCAATCAGCCCCAGCATTTT.

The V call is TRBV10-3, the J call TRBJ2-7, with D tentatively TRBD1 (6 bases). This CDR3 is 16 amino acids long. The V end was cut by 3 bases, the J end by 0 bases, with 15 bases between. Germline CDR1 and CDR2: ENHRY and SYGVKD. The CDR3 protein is CAISETFTGLSYEQYF. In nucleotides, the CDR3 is TGTGCCATCAGTGAAACATTTACAGGGCTCTCCTACGAGCAGTACTTC.

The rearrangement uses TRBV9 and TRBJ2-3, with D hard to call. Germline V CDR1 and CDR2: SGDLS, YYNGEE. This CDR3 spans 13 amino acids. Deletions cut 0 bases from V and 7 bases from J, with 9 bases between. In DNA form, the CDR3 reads TGTGCCAGCAGCGTAGCAAAGGAGAATACGCAGTATTTT. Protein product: CASSVAKENTQYF.

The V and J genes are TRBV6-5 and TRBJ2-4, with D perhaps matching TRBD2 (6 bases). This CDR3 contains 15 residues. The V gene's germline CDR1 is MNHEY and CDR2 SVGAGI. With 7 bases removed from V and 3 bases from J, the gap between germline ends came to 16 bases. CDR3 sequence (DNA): TGTGCCAGCACCCCTGGGGGAGGAGTCAAAAACATTCAGTACTTC. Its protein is CASTPGGGVKNIQYF.

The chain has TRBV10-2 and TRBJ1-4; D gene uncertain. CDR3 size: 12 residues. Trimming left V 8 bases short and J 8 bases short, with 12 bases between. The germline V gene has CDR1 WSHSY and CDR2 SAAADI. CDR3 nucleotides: TGCGCCAGCTCTGTGGCAGGAGAAAAACTGTTTTTT. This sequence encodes CASSVAGEKLFF.